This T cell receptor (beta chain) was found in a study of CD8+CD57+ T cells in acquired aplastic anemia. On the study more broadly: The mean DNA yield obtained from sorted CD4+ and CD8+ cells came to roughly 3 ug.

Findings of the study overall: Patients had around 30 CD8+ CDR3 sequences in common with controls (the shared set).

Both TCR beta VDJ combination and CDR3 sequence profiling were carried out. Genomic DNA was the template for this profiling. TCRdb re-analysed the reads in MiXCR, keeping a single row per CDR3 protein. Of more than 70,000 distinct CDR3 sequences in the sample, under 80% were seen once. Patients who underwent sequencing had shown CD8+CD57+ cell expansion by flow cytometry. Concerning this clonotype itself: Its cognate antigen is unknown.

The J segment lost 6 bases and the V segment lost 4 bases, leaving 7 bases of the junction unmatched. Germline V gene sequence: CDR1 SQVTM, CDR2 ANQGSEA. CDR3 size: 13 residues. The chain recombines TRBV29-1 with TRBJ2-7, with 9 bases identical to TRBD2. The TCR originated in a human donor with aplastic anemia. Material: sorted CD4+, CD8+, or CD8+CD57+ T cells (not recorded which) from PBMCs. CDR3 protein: CSVVGTSTIEQYF. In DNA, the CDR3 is TGCAGCGTTGTGGGGACTAGCACCATCGAGCAGTACTTC.